This T cell receptor (beta chain) was identified in a study of blood T cell repertoires in COVID-19. Study in general: Acute and convalescent COVID-19 specimens originated in the United States, Italy and Spain. Nucleic acid was either cDNA or gDNA, and it came from T cells, B-cell-depleted T cells, or PBMCs.

This CDR3 is built from 14 residues. V lost 7 bases, J lost 5 bases, and 15 bases lay in between. CDR1 LNHDA and CDR2 SQIVND come from the germline V gene (reference sequence). Per the original methods: How many nucleated cells were present was estimated from reference gene primer amplification. The assay was immunoSEQ multiplex PCR, and TCRdb's table has in-frame clones only and misses some. Clonal size and the V and J genes are those of that table, whereas D and trimming came from the DNA. The table lists 60,000 to 80,000 clones, about four fifths of them singletons. This receptor was identified in a man over 45 with active COVID-19. J is TRBJ1-5 and V is TRBV19, with D possibly being TRBD1 (6 bases). The source material was peripheral blood. This CDR3 reads CASKGGLGDQPQHF. The CDR3 nucleotides read TGTGCCAGTAAGGGGGGGCTGGGTGATCAGCCCCAGCATTTT.